The T cell receptor (beta chain) described here comes from a study of T cells in localized non-small cell lung cancer. The study, taken as a whole, reports: In adjacent lung appeared a median roughly 56 of the top 100 tumor clones. Uninvolved adjacent lung showed peak T cell clonality, exceeding tumor.

The germline V and J ends were trimmed by 6 bases and 5 bases, with 13 bases remaining between them. This CDR3 spans 13 amino acids. The germline V gene encodes CDR1 SGHRS and CDR2 YFSETQ. As to this clone: Its antigen remains unknown.

Generated by immunoSEQ multiplex PCR, the TCRdb table keeps only in-frame clones and is missing some. The sample yields about 59,000 clones, 90% to 95% seen once. This TCR came from a man aged 40 to 75 with stage I lung adenocarcinoma. Sequences were derived from peripheral blood, sampled before any cancer treatment. The chain combines TRBV5-1 with TRBJ2-3; possibly TRBD2 for D (5 bases). The DNA of the CDR3 is TGCGCCAGCATGACGGGGAGTGGAGATACGCAGTATTTT. Translation: CASMTGSGDTQYF.